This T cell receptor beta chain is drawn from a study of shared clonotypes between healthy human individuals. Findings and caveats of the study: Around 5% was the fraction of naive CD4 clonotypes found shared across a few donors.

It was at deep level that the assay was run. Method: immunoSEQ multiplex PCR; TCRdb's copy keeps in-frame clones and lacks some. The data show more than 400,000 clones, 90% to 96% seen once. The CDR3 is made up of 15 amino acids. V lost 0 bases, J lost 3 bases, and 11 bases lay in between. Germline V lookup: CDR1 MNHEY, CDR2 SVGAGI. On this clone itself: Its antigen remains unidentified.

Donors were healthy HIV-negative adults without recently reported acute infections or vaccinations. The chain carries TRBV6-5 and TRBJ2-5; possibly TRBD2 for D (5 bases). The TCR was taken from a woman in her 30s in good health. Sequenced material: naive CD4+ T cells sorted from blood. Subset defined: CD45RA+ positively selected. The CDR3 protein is CASSYSGSGKETQYF. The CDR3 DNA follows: TGTGCCAGCAGTTACTCAGGTTCGGGAAAAGAGACCCAGTACTTC.